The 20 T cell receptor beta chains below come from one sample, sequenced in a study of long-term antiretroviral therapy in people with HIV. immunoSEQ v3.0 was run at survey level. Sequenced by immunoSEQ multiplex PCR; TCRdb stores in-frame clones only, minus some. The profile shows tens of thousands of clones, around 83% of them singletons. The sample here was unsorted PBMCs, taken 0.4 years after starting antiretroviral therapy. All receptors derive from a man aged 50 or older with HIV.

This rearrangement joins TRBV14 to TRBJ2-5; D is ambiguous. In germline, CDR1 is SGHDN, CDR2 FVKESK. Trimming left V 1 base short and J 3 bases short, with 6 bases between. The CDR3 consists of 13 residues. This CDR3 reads CASSQAPKETQYF. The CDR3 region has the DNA TGTGCCAGCAGCCAAGCCCCTAAAGAGACCCAGTACTTC.

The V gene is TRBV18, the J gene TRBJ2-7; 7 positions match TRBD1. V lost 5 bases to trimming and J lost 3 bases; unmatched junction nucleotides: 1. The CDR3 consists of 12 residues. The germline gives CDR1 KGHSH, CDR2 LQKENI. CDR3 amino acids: CASSNRGYEQYF. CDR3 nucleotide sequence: TGTGCCAGCTCAAACAGGGGCTACGAGCAGTACTTC.

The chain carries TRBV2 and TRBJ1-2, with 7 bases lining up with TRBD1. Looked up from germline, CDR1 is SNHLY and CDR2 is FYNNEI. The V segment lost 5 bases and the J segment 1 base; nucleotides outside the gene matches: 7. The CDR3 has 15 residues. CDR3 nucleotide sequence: TGTGCCAGCAGTACAGGGGCCGCCGTTAACTATGGCTACACCTTC. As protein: CASSTGAAVNYGYTF.

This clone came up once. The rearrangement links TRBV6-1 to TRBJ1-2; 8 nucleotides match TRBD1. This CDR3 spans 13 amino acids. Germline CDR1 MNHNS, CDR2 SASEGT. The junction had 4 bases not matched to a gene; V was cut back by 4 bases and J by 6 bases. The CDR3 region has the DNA TGTGCCAGCAGTGGCGGGACAGGCCATGGCTACACCTTC. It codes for CASSGGTGHGYTF.

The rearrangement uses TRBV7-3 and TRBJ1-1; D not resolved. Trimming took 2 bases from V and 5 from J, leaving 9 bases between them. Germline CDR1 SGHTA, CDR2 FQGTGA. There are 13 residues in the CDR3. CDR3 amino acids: CASSLSKETEAFF. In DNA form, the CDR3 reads TGTGCCAGCAGCTTATCAAAGGAGACTGAAGCTTTCTTT.

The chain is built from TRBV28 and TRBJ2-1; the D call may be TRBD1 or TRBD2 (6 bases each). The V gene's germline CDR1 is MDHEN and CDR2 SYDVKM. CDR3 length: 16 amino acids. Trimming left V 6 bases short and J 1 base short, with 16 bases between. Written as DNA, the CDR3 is TGTGCCAGCAGGGGTAAAGGGGGGCCGTCCTACAATGAGCAGTTCTTC. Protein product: CASRGKGGPSYNEQFF.

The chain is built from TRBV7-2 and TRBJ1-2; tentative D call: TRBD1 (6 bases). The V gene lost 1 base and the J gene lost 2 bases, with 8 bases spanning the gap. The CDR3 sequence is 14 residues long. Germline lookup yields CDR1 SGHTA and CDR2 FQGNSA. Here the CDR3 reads CASSLGTENYGYTF. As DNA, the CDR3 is TGTGCCAGCAGCTTAGGGACAGAGAACTATGGCTACACCTTC.

As DNA, the CDR3 is TGTGCCAGCAGCCCAGGACTCTTGGTGTGGGACAATGAGCAGTTCTTC. Residues: CASSPGLLVWDNEQFF. The V and J genes are TRBV7-2 and TRBJ2-1; TRBD2 might be the D (5 bases). In germline, CDR1 is SGHTA, CDR2 FQGNSA. The CDR3 sequence is 16 residues long. Trimming stripped 5 bases from V and 5 bases from J, with 19 bases between.

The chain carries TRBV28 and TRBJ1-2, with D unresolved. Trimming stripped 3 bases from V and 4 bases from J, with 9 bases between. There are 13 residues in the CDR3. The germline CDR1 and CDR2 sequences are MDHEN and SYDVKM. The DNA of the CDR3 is TGTGCCAGCAGTTTGACCCCAGCCTATGGCTACACCTTC. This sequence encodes CASSLTPAYGYTF.

CDR3 nucleotides: TGCGCCAGCAGCCAAGATCCGGTGGGGGGGCCGGTCGGGGAGCTGTTTTTT. Amino acids: CASSQDPVGGPVGELFF. This sequence joins TRBV4-1 and TRBJ2-2; maybe TRBD2 (7 bases). V was clipped by 0 bases and J by 7 bases, with 18 bases between them. CDR1 MGHRA and CDR2 YSYEKL come from the germline V gene. The CDR3 runs 17 residues.

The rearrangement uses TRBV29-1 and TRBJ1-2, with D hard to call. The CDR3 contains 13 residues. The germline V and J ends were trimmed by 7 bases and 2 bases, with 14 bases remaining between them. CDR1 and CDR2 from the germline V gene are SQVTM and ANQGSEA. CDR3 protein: CSARGDGNYGYTF. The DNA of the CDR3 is TGCAGCGCCCGGGGAGACGGCAACTATGGCTACACCTTC.

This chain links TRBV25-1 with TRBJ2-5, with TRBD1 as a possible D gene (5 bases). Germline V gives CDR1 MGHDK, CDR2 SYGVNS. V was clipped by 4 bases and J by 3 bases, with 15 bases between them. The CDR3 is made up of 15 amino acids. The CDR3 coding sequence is TGTGCCAGCAGTGGTAGGCGACGACAGAAAGAGACCCAGTACTTC. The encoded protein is CASSGRRRQKETQYF.

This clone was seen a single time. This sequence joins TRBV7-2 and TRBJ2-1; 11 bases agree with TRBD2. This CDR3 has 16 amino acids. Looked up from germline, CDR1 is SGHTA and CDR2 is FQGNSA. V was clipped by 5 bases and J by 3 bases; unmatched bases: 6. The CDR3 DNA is TGTGCCAGCAGCCCACGGACTAGCGGGCGCTACAATGAGCAGTTCTTC. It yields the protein CASSPRTSGRYNEQFF.

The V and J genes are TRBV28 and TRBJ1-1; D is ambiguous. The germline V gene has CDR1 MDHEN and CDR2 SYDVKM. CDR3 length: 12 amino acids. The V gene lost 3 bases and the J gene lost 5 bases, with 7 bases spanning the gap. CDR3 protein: CASSLAGTEAFF. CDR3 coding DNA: TGTGCCAGCAGTTTGGCTGGGACTGAAGCTTTCTTT.

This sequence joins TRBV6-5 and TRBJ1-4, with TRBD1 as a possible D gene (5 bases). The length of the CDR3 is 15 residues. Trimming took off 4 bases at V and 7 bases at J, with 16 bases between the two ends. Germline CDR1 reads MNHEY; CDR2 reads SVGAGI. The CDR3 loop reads CASSFPGGRGEKLFF. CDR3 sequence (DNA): TGTGCCAGCAGTTTCCCCGGGGGGAGGGGTGAAAAACTGTTTTTT.

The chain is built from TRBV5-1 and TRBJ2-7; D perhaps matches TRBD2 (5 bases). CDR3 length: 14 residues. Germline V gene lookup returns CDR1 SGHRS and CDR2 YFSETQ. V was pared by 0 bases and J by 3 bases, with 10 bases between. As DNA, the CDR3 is TGCGCCAGCAGCTTGGGTACAGACTACTACGAGCAGTACTTC. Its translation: CASSLGTDYYEQYF.

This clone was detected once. In DNA, the CDR3 is TGCGCCAGCAGCCCGGGACTAGCGACCTACAATGAGCAGTTCTTC. Protein product: CASSPGLATYNEQFF. The chain combines TRBV4-1 with TRBJ2-1; 10 nucleotides align to TRBD2. The CDR3 sequence is 15 residues long. J lost 2 bases, V lost 4 bases, and 2 bases had no gene match. Per germline, CDR1 MGHRA and CDR2 YSYEKL.

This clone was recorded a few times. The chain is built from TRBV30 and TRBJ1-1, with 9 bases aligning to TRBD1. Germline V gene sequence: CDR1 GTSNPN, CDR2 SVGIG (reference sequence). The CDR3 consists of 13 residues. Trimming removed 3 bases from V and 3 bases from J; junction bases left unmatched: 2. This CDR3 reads CAWSGQGYTEAFF. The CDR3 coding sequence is TGTGCCTGGAGCGGACAGGGGTACACTGAAGCTTTCTTT.

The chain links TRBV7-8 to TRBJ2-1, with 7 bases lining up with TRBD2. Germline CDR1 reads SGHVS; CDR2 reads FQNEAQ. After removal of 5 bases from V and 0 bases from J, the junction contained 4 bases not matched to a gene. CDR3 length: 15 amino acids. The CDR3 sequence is CASSRTGGSYNEQFF. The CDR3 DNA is TGTGCCAGCAGCAGGACGGGGGGCTCCTACAATGAGCAGTTCTTC.

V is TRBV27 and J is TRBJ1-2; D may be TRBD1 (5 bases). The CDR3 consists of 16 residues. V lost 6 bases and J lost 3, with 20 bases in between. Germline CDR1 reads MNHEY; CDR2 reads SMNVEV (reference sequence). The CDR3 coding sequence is TGTGCCAGCAGCTATATATCGTCGGGACGGCACTATGGCTACACCTTC. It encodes CASSYISSGRHYGYTF.